This T cell receptor (beta chain) stems from a study of T cell repertoires in urothelial bladder cancer. Study context: Of 12 resected lesions, a few were cT2 or greater.

This clone was recorded a few times. CDR1 is SGDLS, CDR2 YYNGEE, per germline. The ends were cut back, 0 bases at V and 8 bases at J, with 8 bases in the middle. This CDR3 spans 12 amino acids. Using immunoSEQ multiplex PCR, the repertoire was profiled, and TCRdb retains in-frame clones only, with some absent. This table holds approximately 11,000 clones, 68% found once. The receptor was isolated from a human donor with a benign inflammatory bladder lesion. The sequencing sample was made of tumor-infiltrating cells from bladder cancer. The chain carries TRBV9 and TRBJ1-2; no definite D call. In nucleotides, the CDR3 is TGTGCCAGCAGCGTAGGGGCCAGGGGCTACACCTTC. Its protein is CASSVGARGYTF.